The T cell receptor beta chain under discussion was sequenced for a study of OX40 agonist ivuxolimab in advanced cancers. Whole-study context: Earlier treatment with anti-PD-1, anti-PD-L1 or anti-CTLA-4 was permitted, and over 35% had received some.

The data were produced by immunoSEQ multiplex PCR, yet TCRdb's version contains in-frame clones alone and is incomplete. The sample includes 25,000 or so clones, over 60% seen only once; the top ten take 18%. Details on this clone: Other DNA sequences in the same sample also yield this CDR3.

The CDR3 extends over 13 amino acids. Autoimmune disease history or systemic immunosuppression was exclusionary. The sequencing here drew on CD4+ or CD8+ T cells sorted from blood, taken in a trial of the OX40 agonist ivuxolimab. The receptor was derived from an adult with an advanced solid tumor such as melanoma, head and neck, liver or kidney cancer. The chain employs TRBV12-1 and TRBJ1-2. TRBV12-1 is given as a pseudogene. DNA for the CDR3: TGTGCCAGCAGCTTTGGAGGGACGGTTGGCTACACCTTC. Translated: CASSFGGTVGYTF.